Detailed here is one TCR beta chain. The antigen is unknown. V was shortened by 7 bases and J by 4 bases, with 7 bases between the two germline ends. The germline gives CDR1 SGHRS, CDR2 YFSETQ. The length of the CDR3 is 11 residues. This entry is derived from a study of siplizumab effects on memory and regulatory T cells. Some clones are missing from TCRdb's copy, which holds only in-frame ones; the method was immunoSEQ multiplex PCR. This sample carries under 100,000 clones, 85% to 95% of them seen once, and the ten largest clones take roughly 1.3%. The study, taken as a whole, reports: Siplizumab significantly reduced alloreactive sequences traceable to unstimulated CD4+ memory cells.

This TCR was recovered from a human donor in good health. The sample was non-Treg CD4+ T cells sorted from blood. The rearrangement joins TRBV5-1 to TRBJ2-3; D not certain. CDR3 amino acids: CASGWADTQYF. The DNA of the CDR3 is TGCGCCAGCGGGTGGGCAGATACGCAGTATTTT. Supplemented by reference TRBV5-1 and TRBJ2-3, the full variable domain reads KAGVTQTPRYLIKTRGQQVTLSCSPISGHRSVSWYQQTPGQGLQFLFEYFSETQRNKGNFPGRFSGRQFSNSRSEMNVSTLELGDSALYLCASGWADTQYFGPGTRLTVL.